The following is a TCR beta chain sequence with its context. Germline loops: CDR1 SEHNR, CDR2 FQNEAQ (reference sequence). This CDR3 has 15 amino acids. V was shortened by 5 bases and J by 5 bases, with 18 bases between the two germline ends. Authors' analysis steps: Using reference gene primer amplification, nucleated cell counts were estimated. Generated by immunoSEQ multiplex PCR, the TCRdb table keeps only in-frame clones and is missing some. Clone size and the V and J calls come from that table; the DNA yielded D and trimming. The data contain about 190,000 clones, roughly 89% of them singletons. This sample is part of a study of blood T cell repertoires in COVID-19.

V and J are TRBV7-9 and TRBJ1-1, with D perhaps TRBD1 (6 bases). Material for sequencing was peripheral blood. The source of this sequence is a man aged 35 to 55 with acute or convalescent COVID-19. Here the CDR3 reads CASSHWGGAGTEAFF. CDR3 nucleotides: TGTGCCAGCAGCCACTGGGGGGGCGCAGGTACTGAAGCTTTCTTT.